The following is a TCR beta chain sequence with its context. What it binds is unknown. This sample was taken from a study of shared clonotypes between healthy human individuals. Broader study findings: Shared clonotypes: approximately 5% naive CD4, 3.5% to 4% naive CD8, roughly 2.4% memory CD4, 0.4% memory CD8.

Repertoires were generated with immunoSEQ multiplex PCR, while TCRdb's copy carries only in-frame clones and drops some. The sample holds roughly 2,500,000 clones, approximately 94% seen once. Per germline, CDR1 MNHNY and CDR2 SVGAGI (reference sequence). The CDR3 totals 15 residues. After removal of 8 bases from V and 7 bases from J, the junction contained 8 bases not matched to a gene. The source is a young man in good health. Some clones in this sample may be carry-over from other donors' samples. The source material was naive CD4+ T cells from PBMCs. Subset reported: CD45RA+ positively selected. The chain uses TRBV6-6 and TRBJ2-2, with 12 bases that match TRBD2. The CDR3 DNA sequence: TGTGCCAGCCGCCGGGGGACTAGCGGGTTCGGGGAGCTGTTTTTT. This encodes CASRRGTSGFGELFF.